Shown below are 32 T cell receptor beta chains from a single sample sequenced in a study of OX40 agonist ivuxolimab in advanced cancers. The method was immunoSEQ multiplex PCR; TCRdb's version includes in-frame clones alone and lacks a portion of them. Among around 80,000 clones listed, almost 85% were seen once. This specimen consisted of CD4+ or CD8+ T cells sorted from blood, obtained in a trial of the OX40 agonist ivuxolimab. Source of these receptors: an adult with an advanced solid tumor such as melanoma, head and neck, liver or kidney cancer.

This rearrangement joins TRBV6-1 to TRBJ2-2; D unresolved. Per the germline V gene, CDR1 is MNHNS and CDR2 is SASEGT. The V gene lost 11 bases and the J gene lost 4 bases, with 14 bases spanning the gap. This CDR3 is 13 amino acids long. The CDR3 protein is CASATGPTGELFF. DNA of the CDR3: TGTGCCTCCGCAACCGGTCCCACCGGGGAGCTGTTTTTT.

This clone has just a few counts. The rearrangement joins TRBV6-5 to TRBJ2-4; TRBD1 agrees at 7 bases. J lost 6 bases, V lost 7 bases, and 3 bases had no gene match. This CDR3 contains 12 residues. Per the germline V gene, CDR1 is MNHEY and CDR2 is SVGAGI. CDR3 DNA sequence: TGTGCCAGCACCTCAGGGGGAAACATTCAGTACTTC. As protein: CASTSGGNIQYF.

The rearrangement joins TRBV18 to TRBJ1-1; 7 bases line up with TRBD1. The CDR3 sequence is 16 residues long. V trimming: 2 bases; J trimming: 6 bases; junction bases outside the gene matches: 12. From germline, CDR1 is KGHSH and CDR2 LQKENI. In DNA form, the CDR3 reads TGTGCCAGCTCACCAGTCGAGGGGGCGACTGTTTCTGAAGCTTTCTTT. It specifies CASSPVEGATVSEAFF.

The chain links TRBV6-6 to TRBJ1-2; D unclear. The CDR3 contains 13 residues. V was clipped by 6 bases and J by 2 bases, with 10 bases between them. Germline CDR1 and CDR2: MNHNY and SVGAGI (reference sequence). The CDR3 reads CASRPTLNYGYTF. CDR3 DNA sequence: TGTGCCAGCAGACCCACGCTGAACTATGGCTACACCTTC.

The chain carries TRBV5-1 and TRBJ2-3; TRBD1 matches 10 bases. Germline trimming cut 3 bases from V and 1 base from J; bases unmatched to any gene: 11. The CDR3 has 18 residues. In germline, CDR1 is SGHRS, CDR2 YFSETQ. CDR3 coding DNA: TGCGCCAGCAGCTACCGGGACAGGGGCCTTCGGGGCACAGATACGCAGTATTTT. It yields the protein CASSYRDRGLRGTDTQYF.

The rearrangement uses TRBV6-1 and TRBJ1-1, with D possibly being TRBD1 (6 bases). Trimming shortened V by 6 bases and J by 5 bases, and 13 bases separated the two germline ends. The CDR3 spans 13 residues. Germline V gene data show CDR1 as MNHNS and CDR2 as SASEGT. The CDR3 here is CASRDLRGTEAFF. The CDR3, as DNA: TGTGCCAGCAGAGACCTAAGGGGGACTGAAGCTTTCTTT.

Comments on this clone: An end of the junction does not agree with germline; a read error may underlie this. The rearrangement links TRBV6-1 to TRBJ2-1; TRBD2 agrees at 8 bases. The CDR3 sequence is 12 residues long. In germline, CDR1 is MNHNS, CDR2 SASEGT. The CDR3 coding sequence is TGTGCCAGCAGTGAACCCGGCGCGGGGGGCCTCTTC. Protein sequence: CASSEPGAGGLF.

A remark on this clone: One junction end does not reproduce the germline sequence, and a read error may be involved. The chain recombines TRBV7-2 with TRBJ2-5; 14 bases are shared with TRBD2. Looked up from germline, CDR1 is SGHTA and CDR2 is FQGNSA. This CDR3 contains 19 residues. CDR3: CASSWIGGLAGAHQETQYF. The CDR3 DNA reads TGTGCCAGCAGCTGGATTGGGGGACTAGCGGGGGCCCACCAGGAGACCCAGTACTTC.

This chain uses TRBV5-1 with TRBJ1-1; D uncertain. CDR3 size: 13 residues. V lost 5 bases, J lost 3 bases, and 11 bases lay in between. Germline V gene data show CDR1 as SGHRS and CDR2 as YFSETQ. The CDR3 DNA follows: TGCGCCAGCAGTCAGGCCCCGGACACTGAAGCTTTCTTT. This gives the protein CASSQAPDTEAFF.

V is TRBV28 and J is TRBJ2-1; D is ambiguous. This CDR3 has 13 residues. Trimming took 6 bases from V and 2 from J, leaving 8 bases between them. CDR1 MDHEN and CDR2 SYDVKM come from the germline V gene. The CDR3 DNA reads TGTGCCAGCAGCCTCTCGGCCTACAATGAGCAGTTCTTC. As protein: CASSLSAYNEQFF.

The chain employs TRBV5-4 and TRBJ1-4; the match to TRBD1 covers 8 bases. With 1 base clipped from V and 8 bases from J, the junction kept 4 bases outside the gene matches. CDR1 is SGHNT and CDR2 is YYREEE in the germline V gene (reference sequence). This CDR3 contains 14 residues. The CDR3 spells CASSLQGAEEKLFF. CDR3 in DNA: TGTGCCAGCAGCTTGCAGGGGGCGGAAGAAAAACTGTTTTTT.

The gene calls are TRBV9 and TRBJ2-7; D gene ambiguous. The ends were cut back, 0 bases at V and 6 bases at J, with 7 bases in the middle. Germline V lookup: CDR1 SGDLS, CDR2 YYNGEE. This CDR3 comprises 12 residues. Written as DNA, the CDR3 is TGTGCCAGCAGCGTAGATGACGGCGAGCAGTACTTC. Its protein product is CASSVDDGEQYF.

This clone was counted only a few times. This rearrangement joins TRBV28 to TRBJ2-3; D might be TRBD1 or TRBD2, each matching 6 bases. This CDR3 comprises 18 residues. CDR1 MDHEN and CDR2 SYDVKM come from the germline V gene. V dropped 1 base and J dropped 2 bases, with 19 bases sitting between them. The CDR3: CASSLLGVWGAPTDTQYF. Written as DNA, the CDR3 is TGTGCCAGCAGTTTATTGGGGGTATGGGGGGCACCCACAGATACGCAGTATTTT.

This rearrangement joins TRBV11-2 to TRBJ2-3, with D uncertain. V was pared by 3 bases and J by 0 bases, with 7 bases between. CDR1 SGHAT and CDR2 FQNNGV come from the germline V gene. CDR3 size: 14 residues. This CDR3 is CASSFLQSTDTQYF. The CDR3 coding sequence is TGTGCCAGCAGCTTTCTTCAGAGCACAGATACGCAGTATTTT.

The genes are TRBV5-1 and TRBJ2-5, with a weak D call TRBD1 (5 bases). The CDR3 consists of 16 residues. Germline values: CDR1 SGHRS, CDR2 YFSETQ. Trimming removed 0 bases from V and 7 bases from J, with 19 bases in between. The DNA of the CDR3 is TGCGCCAGCAGCTTGGGATCGGTTACAGGATCGGTGACCCAGTACTTC. This gives the protein CASSLGSVTGSVTQYF. Using reference TRBV5-1 and TRBJ2-5 for the parts outside the CDR3, the full variable domain is KAGVTQTPRYLIKTRGQQVTLSCSPISGHRSVSWYQQTPGQGLQFLFEYFSETQRNKGNFPGRFSGRQFSNSRSEMNVSTLELGDSALYLCASSLGSVTGSVTQYFGPGTRLLVL.

The chain uses TRBV2 and TRBJ2-2; D uncertain. Between the trimmed V and J ends, which lost 5 bases and 7 bases, there was a span of 5 bases. Germline values: CDR1 SNHLY, CDR2 FYNNEI. The length of the CDR3 is 11 residues. CDR3 sequence reads: CASSYGGELFF. CDR3 DNA sequence: TGTGCCAGCAGTTACGGCGGGGAGCTGTTTTTT. The variable domain in full, completed from reference TRBV2 and TRBJ2-2, reads EPEVTQTPSHQVTQMGQEVILRCVPISNHLYFYWYRQILGQKVEFLVSFYNNEISEKSEIFDDQFSVERPDGSNFTLKIRSTKLEDSAMYFCASSYGGELFFGEGSRLTVL.

This rearrangement joins TRBV5-4 to TRBJ2-1; TRBD2 matches 11 bases. V lost 4 bases and J lost 8; bases outside the gene matches: 8. Germline loops: CDR1 SGHNT, CDR2 YYREEE (reference sequence). The CDR3 extends over 15 amino acids. CDR3 amino acids: CASSVRLAGMDEQFF. CDR3 coding DNA: TGTGCCAGCAGCGTCCGACTAGCGGGGATGGATGAGCAGTTCTTC.

V is TRBV5-5 and J is TRBJ2-7, with 9 bases aligning to TRBD1. Germline V lookup: CDR1 SGHKS, CDR2 YYEKEE (reference sequence). This CDR3 has 15 residues. The trim removed 4 bases at V and 2 bases at J, leaving 7 bases unmatched. CDR3 nucleotide sequence: TGTGCCAGCAGCATAGACAGGGGGTATACCTACGAGCAGTACTTC. This sequence encodes CASSIDRGYTYEQYF. The full variable domain, its missing parts supplied by reference TRBV5-5 and TRBJ2-7, is DAGVTQSPTHLIKTRGQQVTLRCSPISGHKSVSWYQQVLGQGPQFIFQYYEKEERGRGNFPDRFSARQFPNYSSELNVNALLLGDSALYLCASSIDRGYTYEQYFGPGTRLTVT.

Only one count was recorded for this clone. The chain combines TRBV6-1 with TRBJ2-3, with D perhaps TRBD2 (7 bases). Germline-derived CDR1 and CDR2 are MNHNS and SASEGT. This CDR3 spans 13 amino acids. V was pared by 10 bases and J by 1 base, with 12 bases between. The CDR3 DNA reads TGTGCCACGAGGGGGGGAGGCACAGATACGCAGTATTTT. As protein: CATRGGGTDTQYF.

The chain uses TRBV7-8 and TRBJ2-1; 12 nucleotides agree with TRBD2. The CDR3 contains 17 residues. Germline assignment: CDR1 SGHVS and CDR2 FQNEAQ. Trimming cost V 2 bases and J 2 bases; bases outside gene matches: 4. CDR3 loop: CASSLRTSGTTYNEQFF. The CDR3 nucleotides read TGTGCCAGCAGCTTAAGGACTAGCGGGACCACCTACAATGAGCAGTTCTTC.

The chain couples TRBV5-4 to TRBJ2-5; D gene uncertain. Germline V lookup: CDR1 SGHNT, CDR2 YYREEE (reference sequence). Between the trimmed V and J ends, which lost 4 bases and 2 bases, there was a span of 15 bases. CDR3 length equals 15 residues. This CDR3 reads CASSTNLLRQETQYF. For the CDR3, the DNA is TGTGCCAGCAGCACGAACCTTCTTAGACAAGAGACCCAGTACTTC.

V gene TRBV15 combines with J gene TRBJ2-7, with D hard to call. The V end was cut by 7 bases, the J end by 7 bases, with 32 bases between. Germline loops: CDR1 LNHNV, CDR2 YYDKDF (reference sequence). This CDR3 comprises 18 residues. Here the CDR3 DNA reads TGTGCCACCATCTCGTCGGTAATCAGGAGAACCCCTGCGTGGGAGCAGTACTTC. Residues: CATISSVIRRTPAWEQYF.

This chain links TRBV5-1 with TRBJ2-1, with 13 bases lining up with TRBD2. Germline lookup yields CDR1 SGHRS and CDR2 YFSETQ. Trimming took 4 bases from V and 8 from J; bases not matched to a gene: 9. The CDR3 has 16 amino acids. CDR3 in amino acids: CASSLTLAGGLYEQFF. In DNA, the CDR3 is TGCGCCAGCAGCCTGACACTAGCGGGAGGGCTCTATGAGCAGTTCTTC.

CDR3 in amino acids: CASSPTGAYEQYF. The DNA for the CDR3 is TGTGCCAGCAGTCCTACAGGGGCCTACGAGCAGTACTTC. The V call is TRBV11-2, the J call TRBJ2-7; TRBD1 matches 7 bases. This CDR3 is built from 13 residues. In germline, CDR1 is SGHAT, CDR2 FQNNGV. The trim removed 6 bases at V and 2 bases at J, leaving 4 bases unmatched.

The V gene is TRBV15, the J gene TRBJ2-5; 7 positions agree with TRBD2. The trim removed 6 bases at V and 3 bases at J, leaving 7 bases unmatched. CDR3 size: 14 residues. CDR1 and CDR2 (germline): LNHNV, YYDKDF (reference sequence). The CDR3 spells CATSPRAGEETQYF. The CDR3 nucleotides are TGTGCCACCAGTCCACGGGCGGGAGAAGAGACCCAGTACTTC.

V gene TRBV7-9 combines with J gene TRBJ2-7; D perhaps matches TRBD1 (5 bases). CDR3 length equals 15 residues. CDR1 and CDR2 (germline): SEHNR, FQNEAQ (reference sequence). Between the trimmed V and J ends, which lost 9 bases and 3 bases, there was a span of 21 bases. The CDR3 DNA reads TGTGCCAGTACCCAGGGAATAGTTAGTGGCTACGAGCAGTACTTC. Protein: CASTQGIVSGYEQYF.

The gene calls are TRBV5-8 and TRBJ2-5, with D uncertain. CDR1 and CDR2 (germline): SGHTS, YDEGEE. This CDR3 has 13 residues. Between the trimmed V and J ends, which lost 3 bases and 2 bases, there was a span of 8 bases. The CDR3 region is CASSYAPQETQYF. DNA of the CDR3: TGTGCCAGCAGCTACGCCCCTCAAGAGACCCAGTACTTC. The whole variable domain, filled in from reference TRBV5-8 and TRBJ2-5, reads EAGVTQSPTHLIKTRGQQATLRCSPISGHTSVYWYQQALGLGLQFLLWYDEGEERNRGNFPPRFSGRQFPNYSSELNVNALELEDSALYLCASSYAPQETQYFGPGTRLLVL.

The chain is built from TRBV6-5 and TRBJ2-7; possibly TRBD1 or TRBD2 for D (7 bases each). Trimming removed 10 bases at V and 5 bases at J, with 18 bases between. Germline V gene sequence: CDR1 MNHEY, CDR2 SVGAGI. The CDR3 runs 13 residues. CDR3 nucleotides: TGTGCCACAGGGGGGGCATTGGTCCACGAGCAGTACTTC. Translated, it gives CATGGALVHEQYF.

V gene TRBV29-1 combines with J gene TRBJ2-5; no definite D call. Germline lookup yields CDR1 SQVTM and CDR2 ANQGSEA. The ends were cut back, 4 bases at V and 1 base at J, with 19 bases in the middle. The CDR3 has 16 amino acids. The CDR3 sequence is CSVARRVAHTQETQYF. Here the CDR3 DNA reads TGCAGCGTTGCCCGCCGTGTGGCTCATACCCAAGAGACCCAGTACTTC.

V is TRBV5-6 and J is TRBJ2-5; 9 nucleotides align to TRBD1. The J call could be wrong; TRBJ2-7 is a better fit for the DNA end. In germline, CDR1 is SGHDT, CDR2 YYEEEE. The CDR3 consists of 12 residues. The CDR3 here is CASGQGIYEQYF. The CDR3 bases are TGTGCCAGCGGACAGGGGATCTACGAGCAGTACTTC.

The CDR3 loop is CASSQKTSGRDPGGNEQFF. The CDR3 DNA reads as TGTGCCAGCAGCCAGAAGACTAGCGGGAGGGACCCGGGGGGGAATGAGCAGTTCTTC. This chain uses TRBV7-9 with TRBJ2-1, with 14 bases lining up with TRBD2. V shed 5 bases and J 7 bases; nucleotides not matched to a gene: 16. The CDR3 length is 19 residues. CDR1 is SEHNR and CDR2 is FQNEAQ in the germline V gene (reference sequence).

The chain has TRBV9 and TRBJ2-1; D might be TRBD1 or TRBD2, each matching 5 bases. CDR1 is SGDLS, CDR2 YYNGEE, per germline. The CDR3 spans 12 residues. V lost 7 bases to trimming and J lost 5 bases, with 10 bases between them. In DNA form, the CDR3 reads TGTGCCAGCTCCGGGGCAAACAATGAGCAGTTCTTC. Protein sequence: CASSGANNEQFF.